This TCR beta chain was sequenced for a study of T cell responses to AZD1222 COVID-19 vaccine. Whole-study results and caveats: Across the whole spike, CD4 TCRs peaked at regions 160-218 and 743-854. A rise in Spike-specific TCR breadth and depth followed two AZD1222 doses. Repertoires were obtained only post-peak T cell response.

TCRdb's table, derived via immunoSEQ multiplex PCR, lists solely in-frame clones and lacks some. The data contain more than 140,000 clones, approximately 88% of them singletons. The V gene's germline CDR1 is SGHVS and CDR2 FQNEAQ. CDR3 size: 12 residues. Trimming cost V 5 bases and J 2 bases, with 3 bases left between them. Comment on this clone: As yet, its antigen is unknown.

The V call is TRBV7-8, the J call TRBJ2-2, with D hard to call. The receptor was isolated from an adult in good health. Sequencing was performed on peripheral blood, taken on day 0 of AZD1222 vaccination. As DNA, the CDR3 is TGTGCCAGCAGCCCTAACACCGGGGAGCTGTTTTTT. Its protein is CASSPNTGELFF.